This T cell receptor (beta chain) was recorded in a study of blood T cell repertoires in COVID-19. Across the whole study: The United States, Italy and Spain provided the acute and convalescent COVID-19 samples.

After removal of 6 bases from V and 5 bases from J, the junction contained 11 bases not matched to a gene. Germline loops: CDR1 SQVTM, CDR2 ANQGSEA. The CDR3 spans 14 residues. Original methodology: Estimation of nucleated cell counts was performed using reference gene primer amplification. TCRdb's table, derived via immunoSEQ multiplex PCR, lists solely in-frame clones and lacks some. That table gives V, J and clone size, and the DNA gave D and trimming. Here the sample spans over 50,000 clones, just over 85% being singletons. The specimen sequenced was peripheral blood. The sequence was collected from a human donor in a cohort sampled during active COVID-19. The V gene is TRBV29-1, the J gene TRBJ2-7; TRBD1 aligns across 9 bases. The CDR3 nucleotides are TGCAGCGTGACTGCCGGGACAGGGACCCACGAGCAGTACTTC. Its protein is CSVTAGTGTHEQYF.